This TCR beta chain was captured by sequencing in a study of T-cell reconstitution after alpha-beta-depleted transplantation in children. Notes on this clonotype: One junction end does not reproduce the germline sequence, and a read error may be involved.

The CDR3 loop spans 14 amino acids. Unique molecular identifiers were incorporated into the prepared TCRbeta library. TCRdb called the PCR reads again in MiXCR, with one record for every CDR3 protein. The table records 600,000 to 700,000 distinct CDR3 sequences, roughly 17% of them present only once. The sample in question was PBMCs from the stem cell graft donor, obtained from the stem cell graft. This chain uses TRBV12-3 or TRBV12-4 with TRBJ1-5, with D uncertain. This TCR was sampled from a human donor who donated a stem cell graft to a child with acute myeloid leukemia. CDR3 in amino acids: CDSSWARRVQPQHF. The CDR3 DNA reads TGTGACAGCAGTTGGGCCAGAAGAGTTCAGCCCCAGCATTTT.